The 26 T cell receptor beta chains below all came from one sample that was sequenced in a study of T cells in Graves' hyperthyroidism and ophthalmopathy. It was RNA transcripts that yielded the amplified TCR beta CDR3 regions. In the first-round RT-PCR of the TCR CDR3, the HTBI primer set was used. TCRdb reprocessed the multiplex PCR reads via MiXCR and lists one record per CDR3 protein. The table shows 340,000 or so distinct CDR3 sequences, with approximately 18% occurring only once. Sequenced material: blood. The receptor set was obtained from a woman aged 50 to 60 with Graves' hyperthyroidism.

In this sample, this clonotype turned up many times. The chain employs TRBV30 and TRBJ1-1; D is uncertain. Trimming took off 0 bases at V and 3 bases at J, with 14 bases between the two ends. From germline, CDR1 is GTSNPN and CDR2 SVGIG (reference sequence). The CDR3 runs to 15 residues. The DNA of the CDR3 is TGTGCCTGGAGTGTACTGGAGACGGCAGACACTGAAGCTTTCTTT. It codes for CAWSVLETADTEAFF.

This clonotype was found a few times. The chain combines TRBV7-3 with TRBJ2-3; 14 bases agree with TRBD2. V lost 6 bases and J lost 8; bases outside the gene matches: 7. CDR3 length: 15 residues. The germline gives CDR1 SGHTA, CDR2 FQGTGA. CDR3 residues: CASSRTSGGQSTQYF. In nucleotides, the CDR3 is TGTGCCAGCAGTCGGACTAGCGGGGGGCAAAGTACGCAGTATTTT.

This clonotype was observed at least ten times. This chain uses TRBV27 with TRBJ2-5; D assignment may be TRBD1 or TRBD2 (5 bases each). V shed 6 bases and J shed 6 bases, with 23 bases lying between them. The CDR3 has 16 amino acids. Germline V gives CDR1 MNHEY, CDR2 SMNVEV (reference sequence). As DNA, the CDR3 is TGTGCCAGCAGGAGACTCACGGGGCTAGTCGGGAAGACCCAGTACTTC. It encodes CASRRLTGLVGKTQYF.

At least ten counts were recorded for this clonotype. The chain has TRBV18 and TRBJ1-1; D gene uncertain. Germline V CDR1 and CDR2: KGHSH, LQKENI. Trimming removed 1 base from V and 0 bases from J, with 15 bases in between. CDR3 length: 17 amino acids. In DNA form, the CDR3 reads TGTGCCAGCTCACCACAGGAACTGCACGAAGTGAACACTGAAGCTTTCTTT. Its protein is CASSPQELHEVNTEAFF.

This clonotype was observed many times. The V gene is TRBV7-9, the J gene TRBJ2-5; 8 nucleotides align to TRBD1. This CDR3 has 15 amino acids. The V gene end was trimmed by 6 bases and the J gene end by 1 base; junction bases not matched to a gene: 7. The germline gives CDR1 SEHNR, CDR2 FQNEAQ (reference sequence). The CDR3 DNA is TGTGCCAGCAGACAGACAGGGGCCCCCCAAGAGACCCAGTACTTC. This encodes CASRQTGAPQETQYF.

This clonotype was seen only a few times. The chain employs TRBV5-1 and TRBJ1-1; 7 bases match TRBD1. The germline V gene has CDR1 SGHRS and CDR2 YFSETQ. V lost 4 bases, J lost 0 bases, and 12 bases stayed unmatched. The CDR3 runs to 17 residues. In DNA, the CDR3 is TGCGCCAGCAGCGGGAACCGGGACAGTCTCATGAACACTGAAGCTTTCTTT. Its translation: CASSGNRDSLMNTEAFF.

This clonotype came up a few times. CDR3 DNA sequence: TGCGCCAGCAGCCCTACGTGGGACAATGAGCAGTTCTTC. It codes for CASSPTWDNEQFF. The chain is built from TRBV5-1 and TRBJ2-1; D not resolved. Germline assignment: CDR1 SGHRS and CDR2 YFSETQ. This CDR3 spans 13 amino acids. Trimming pared 4 bases from V and 5 bases from J, leaving 10 bases between. The full variable domain, in which reference TRBV5-1 and TRBJ2-1 provide the parts outside the CDR3, is KAGVTQTPRYLIKTRGQQVTLSCSPISGHRSVSWYQQTPGQGLQFLFEYFSETQRNKGNFPGRFSGRQFSNSRSEMNVSTLELGDSALYLCASSPTWDNEQFFGPGTRLTVL.

This rearrangement joins TRBV12-3 or TRBV12-4 to TRBJ2-2; D unclear. This CDR3 is 11 amino acids long. V was cut by 3 bases and J by 6 bases, with 2 bases left in between. The DNA for the CDR3 is TGTGCCAGCAGTTTTTCCGGGGAGCTGTTTTTT. Its translation is CASSFSGELFF.

Many counts were recorded for this clonotype. J is TRBJ1-5 and V is TRBV4-1; D is ambiguous. This CDR3 has 15 amino acids. The germline V gene has CDR1 MGHRA and CDR2 YSYEKL. V lost 6 bases and J 0 bases, leaving 12 bases between the germline ends. The CDR3 sequence is CASRRTFDSNQPQHF. The DNA of the CDR3 is TGCGCCAGCAGGAGAACGTTCGATAGCAATCAGCCCCAGCATTTT.

This clonotype was counted between two and nine times. The chain recombines TRBV29-1 with TRBJ2-7, with D hard to call. CDR3 length: 14 residues. The germline V gene encodes CDR1 SQVTM and CDR2 ANQGSEA. Trimming shortened V by 4 bases and J by 0 bases, and 13 bases separated the two germline ends. The CDR3: CSVVNFKDSYEQYF. In nucleotides, the CDR3 is TGCAGCGTTGTAAATTTCAAAGACTCCTACGAGCAGTACTTC.

The chain has TRBV3-1 and TRBJ2-1; D is uncertain. Between the trimmed V and J ends, which lost 5 bases and 7 bases, there was a span of 15 bases. CDR1 is LGHDT, CDR2 YNNKEL, per germline (reference sequence). The CDR3 has 14 amino acids. The CDR3 loop reads CASSGSSSGNEQFF. Written as DNA, the CDR3 is TGTGCCAGCAGCGGGTCCTCCTCCGGGAATGAGCAGTTCTTC.

The chain links TRBV7-6 to TRBJ1-1, with D unclear. Germline V gene lookup returns CDR1 SGHVS and CDR2 FNYEAQ. The CDR3 contains 13 residues. V was pared by 0 bases and J by 3 bases, with 5 bases between. CDR3 loop: CASSLAGHTEAFF. The DNA for the CDR3 is TGTGCCAGCAGCTTAGCTGGCCACACTGAAGCTTTCTTT.

This clonotype was found many times. CDR3 region: CASSEDLSRGSWDTQYF. The CDR3 region has the DNA TGTGCCAGCAGTGAAGACCTTAGCAGGGGTTCTTGGGATACGCAGTATTTT. The rearrangement uses TRBV2 and TRBJ2-3; the D gene is possibly TRBD1 (6 bases). CDR1 is SNHLY and CDR2 is FYNNEI in the germline V gene. The CDR3 is 17 amino acids. V lost 1 base, J lost 6 bases, and 20 bases lay in between.

This clonotype was found a few times. The chain uses TRBV7-9 and TRBJ1-1, with TRBD1 matching over 8 bases. This CDR3 has 11 amino acids. Trimming removed 11 bases from V and 5 bases from J; junction bases left unmatched: 4. Germline CDR1 reads SEHNR; CDR2 reads FQNEAQ (reference sequence). CDR3 region: CADRGETEAFF. DNA for the CDR3: TGTGCCGACAGGGGAGAGACTGAAGCTTTCTTT.

This clonotype was seen only once. The V call is TRBV20-1, the J call TRBJ2-2; D unclear. The CDR3 has 14 amino acids. Trimming removed 5 bases from V and 0 bases from J, with 10 bases in between. Germline CDR1 DFQATT, CDR2 SNEGSKA (reference sequence). CDR3 region: CSAPSFTNTGELFF. The CDR3 DNA reads TGCAGTGCTCCCTCGTTCACGAACACCGGGGAGCTGTTTTTT.

This clonotype has ten or more counts. This chain connects TRBV7-8 to TRBJ2-1; perhaps D is TRBD1 or TRBD2 (5 bases each). CDR1 and CDR2 from the germline V gene are SGHVS and FQNEAQ. The V gene lost 6 bases and the J gene lost 5 bases, with 5 bases spanning the gap. The CDR3 extends over 11 amino acids. Here the CDR3 reads CASRGDNEQFF. CDR3 nucleotide sequence: TGTGCCAGCAGGGGGGACAATGAGCAGTTCTTC.

V and J are TRBV6-5 and TRBJ2-7; D call uncertain. The V end lost 0 bases, the J end lost 0 bases, and 9 bases lay between the germline ends. Germline CDR1 is MNHEY and CDR2 is SVGAGI. The CDR3 spans 15 residues. This chain's CDR3 is CASSYSASSSYEQYF. For the CDR3, the DNA is TGTGCCAGCAGTTACTCGGCTTCCAGCTCCTACGAGCAGTACTTC.

The gene calls are TRBV7-9 and TRBJ1-4, with D possibly TRBD1 on 5 matching bases. V was shortened by 0 bases and J by 1 base, with 6 bases between the two germline ends. Looked up from germline, CDR1 is SEHNR and CDR2 is FQNEAQ (reference sequence). This CDR3 comprises 15 residues. The CDR3 spells CASSLAGGTNEKLFF. CDR3 DNA: TGTGCCAGCAGCTTAGCGGGGGGAACTAATGAAAAACTGTTTTTT.

J is TRBJ2-7 and V is TRBV2; 7 positions agree with TRBD1. Germline loops: CDR1 SNHLY, CDR2 FYNNEI. Trimming at V came to 6 bases and at J to 5 bases, leaving 1 base not matched to a gene. The CDR3 is 11 amino acids. As DNA, the CDR3 is TGTGCCAGCAGGACAGGGAACGAGCAGTACTTC. It encodes CASRTGNEQYF.

The CDR3 loop reads CSALQAGDYGYTF. The CDR3 coding sequence is TGCAGTGCGCTACAGGCTGGGGACTATGGCTACACCTTC. The V and J genes are TRBV20-1 and TRBJ1-2, with D possibly TRBD1 on 5 matching bases. The V end was cut by 6 bases, the J end by 3 bases, with 14 bases between. Germline lookup yields CDR1 DFQATT and CDR2 SNEGSKA (reference sequence). This CDR3 region has 13 residues.

V gene TRBV15 combines with J gene TRBJ2-3; 15 bases are a match to TRBD2. Germline CDR1 is LNHNV and CDR2 is YYDKDF (reference sequence). V shed 1 base and J 6 bases; nucleotides not matched to a gene: 5. This CDR3 spans 17 amino acids. CDR3 bases: TGTGCCACCAGCAGAGGAGGGACTAGCGGGGGGTCGGATACGCAGTATTTT. Translating it yields CATSRGGTSGGSDTQYF. Full variable domain (rest looked up from reference TRBV15 and TRBJ2-3): DAMVIQNPRYQVTQFGKPVTLSCSQTLNHNVMYWYQQKSSQAPKLLFHYYDKDFNNEADTPDNFQSRRPNTSFCFLDIRSPGLGDTAMYLCATSRGGTSGGSDTQYFGPGTRLTVL.

The rearrangement joins TRBV7-9 to TRBJ2-1; D may be TRBD2 (5 bases). CDR3 length equals 12 residues. Germline V CDR1 and CDR2: SEHNR, FQNEAQ (reference sequence). Trimming pared 7 bases from V and 10 bases from J, leaving 14 bases between. Here the CDR3 reads CASTPSSREQFF. The CDR3 DNA is TGTGCCAGCACCCCTAGCTCTCGGGAGCAGTTCTTC.

The table lists this clonotype with a few counts. The chain carries TRBV20-1 and TRBJ2-1; 13 bases match TRBD2. The V segment lost 2 bases and the J segment 9 bases; nucleotides outside the gene matches: 4. This CDR3 contains 14 residues. Germline V gene data show CDR1 as DFQATT and CDR2 as SNEGSKA (reference sequence). Here the CDR3 reads CSARPGLAGPEQFF. CDR3 nucleotide sequence: TGCAGTGCTAGACCGGGACTAGCGGGGCCTGAGCAGTTCTTC.

The V and J genes are TRBV30 and TRBJ2-1; no firm D call. In germline, CDR1 is GTSNPN, CDR2 SVGIG (reference sequence). Trimming removed 0 bases from V and 10 bases from J, with 10 bases in between. The CDR3 is made up of 12 amino acids. This CDR3 is CAWSVIVAEQFF. As DNA, the CDR3 is TGTGCCTGGAGTGTAATAGTGGCAGAGCAGTTCTTC.

This clonotype was counted ten times or more. The genes are TRBV3-1 and TRBJ1-5; TRBD1 agrees at 8 bases. This CDR3 spans 13 amino acids. Germline V gene sequence: CDR1 LGHDT, CDR2 YNNKEL (reference sequence). V gave up 5 bases and J gave up 7 bases; unmatched junction bases: 4. The CDR3 region has the DNA TGTGCCAGCAGCGAGGACAGGGACCAGCCCCAGCATTTT. Protein sequence: CASSEDRDQPQHF.

V is TRBV14 and J is TRBJ1-1, with 9 bases fitting TRBD1. The germline gives CDR1 SGHDN, CDR2 FVKESK. V trimming: 2 bases; J trimming: 0 bases; junction bases outside the gene matches: 4. This CDR3 comprises 16 residues. The CDR3 DNA sequence: TGTGCCAGCAGCCAATACAGGGGGCCCATGAACACTGAAGCTTTCTTT. It encodes CASSQYRGPMNTEAFF.